The 32 T cell receptor beta chains reported below all come from one sample, sequenced in a study of beta chain features in type 1 diabetes. Expressed TCRB transcripts were sequenced because the entire RNA isolate underwent reverse transcription. TCRdb's copy holds only in-frame clones and misses some; the assay was immunoSEQ multiplex PCR. The sample has hundreds of thousands of clones; 15% to 20% are singletons. The sample taken for sequencing was naive CD4+ T cells from blood. Receptor source: a woman younger than 30 in good health.

V usage is TRBV15 and J usage is TRBJ1-5; no clear D gene. With 1 base removed from V and 7 bases from J, the gap between germline ends came to 11 bases. The CDR3 loop spans 14 amino acids. Germline assignment: CDR1 LNHNV and CDR2 YYDKDF (reference sequence). The CDR3 region has the DNA TGTGCCACCAGCAGAGGAAACGTCTTGCAGCCCCAGCATTTT. Amino acid sequence: CATSRGNVLQPQHF.

In the case of this clone: Distinct nucleotide sequences in the sample also encode this CDR3. The V and J genes are TRBV7-9 and TRBJ2-3; D gene ambiguous. Trimming removed 5 bases at V and 3 bases at J, with 6 bases between. Per germline, CDR1 SEHNR and CDR2 FQNEAQ (reference sequence). This CDR3 has 12 amino acids. The CDR3 nucleotides are TGTGCCAGCAGCCCGAATACAGATACGCAGTATTTT. It is translated as CASSPNTDTQYF.

This clone was observed a few times. The chain has TRBV11-1 and TRBJ2-3; D is unresolved. V lost 1 base to trimming and J lost 7 bases, with 21 bases between them. The germline V gene has CDR1 SGHAT and CDR2 FQDESV (reference sequence). The CDR3 has 17 residues. CDR3 DNA sequence: TGTGCCAGCAGCTTAGACCCCAGCGCGTCCCTTCAGAATACGCAGTATTTT. Residues: CASSLDPSASLQNTQYF.

V and J are TRBV7-2 and TRBJ2-7, with 11 bases identical to TRBD2. The V segment lost 3 bases and the J segment 3 bases; nucleotides outside the gene matches: 1. The CDR3 covers 14 residues. Germline V gene lookup returns CDR1 SGHTA and CDR2 FQGNSA. The CDR3 nucleotides read TGTGCCAGCAGCTTGACTAGCGGGGTCTACGAGCAGTACTTC. Amino acids: CASSLTSGVYEQYF.

This clone came up a few times. The rearrangement links TRBV14 to TRBJ2-7; tentative D call: TRBD2 (5 bases). The germline gives CDR1 SGHDN, CDR2 FVKESK. V shed 4 bases and J shed 2 bases, with 21 bases lying between them. The CDR3 has 17 amino acids. This CDR3 is CASSRNPRRGGAYEQYF. The CDR3 bases are TGTGCCAGCAGCCGTAATCCCCGACGGGGTGGTGCCTACGAGCAGTACTTC. Based on the CDR3 plus reference TRBV14 and TRBJ2-7, the full variable domain is EAGVTQFPSHSVIEKGQTVTLRCDPISGHDNLYWYRRVMGKEIKFLLHFVKESKQDESGMPNNRFLAERTGGTYSTLKVQPAELEDSGVYFCASSRNPRRGGAYEQYFGPGTRLTVT.

J is TRBJ2-1 and V is TRBV4-3; 8 bases match TRBD2. Germline CDR1 and CDR2: LGHNA and YSLEER. Germline trimming cut 0 bases from V and 8 bases from J; bases unmatched to any gene: 9. CDR3 length: 16 amino acids. This chain's CDR3 is CASSQDRISGIYEQFF. Written as DNA, the CDR3 is TGCGCCAGCAGCCAAGATCGAATTAGCGGGATTTATGAGCAGTTCTTC.

This clone was detected only a few times. The gene calls are TRBV18 and TRBJ2-5, with D hard to call. Germline V gives CDR1 KGHSH, CDR2 LQKENI. Trimming pared 0 bases from V and 0 bases from J, leaving 5 bases between. This CDR3 contains 14 residues. The CDR3 loop is CASSPPTNQETQYF. Written as DNA, the CDR3 is TGTGCCAGCTCACCACCTACCAACCAAGAGACCCAGTACTTC.

The chain is built from TRBV18 and TRBJ2-2; 15 nucleotides line up with TRBD2. The germline CDR1 and CDR2 sequences are KGHSH and LQKENI. This CDR3 comprises 17 residues. Unmatched junction bases numbered 0, after V lost 0 bases and J lost 4 bases. In DNA, the CDR3 is TGTGCCAGCTCACCACCGGGACTAGCGGGAGGCACCGGGGAGCTGTTTTTT. As protein: CASSPPGLAGGTGELFF. The full variable domain, rest sourced from reference TRBV18 and TRBJ2-2, is NAGVMQNPRHLVRRRGQEARLRCSPMKGHSHVYWYRQLPEEGLKFMVYLQKENIIDESGMPKERFSAEFPKEGPSILRIQQVVRGDSAAYFCASSPPGLAGGTGELFFGEGSRLTVL.

The table lists this clone with a few counts. The V and J genes are TRBV4-2 and TRBJ2-1; TRBD2 matches at 12 bases. CDR3 length: 17 residues. Trimming at V came to 0 bases and at J to 2 bases, leaving 2 bases not matched to a gene. The germline V gene has CDR1 LGHNA and CDR2 YNFKEQ. The CDR3 loop is CASSQERTSGAYNEQFF. The CDR3 DNA follows: TGTGCCAGCAGCCAAGAACGGACTAGCGGGGCCTACAATGAGCAGTTCTTC.

The table lists this clone with a few counts. The V and J genes are TRBV29-1 and TRBJ2-1; D may be TRBD2 (6 bases). Trimming took 2 bases from V and 4 from J, leaving 18 bases between them. This CDR3 region has 16 residues. CDR1 SQVTM and CDR2 ANQGSEA come from the germline V gene. CDR3 nucleotides: TGCAGCGTTGAAACCGCGGCGGGGTCTAGATACAATGAGCAGTTCTTC. Protein product: CSVETAAGSRYNEQFF.

This clone has only a few counts. The V gene is TRBV7-9, the J gene TRBJ2-1; D may match TRBD1 or TRBD2 (5 bases each). Germline V CDR1 and CDR2: SEHNR, FQNEAQ (reference sequence). The ends were cut back, 5 bases at V and 2 bases at J, with 10 bases in the middle. The CDR3 is 14 residues long. The CDR3: CASSPRDAYNEQFF. The DNA of the CDR3 is TGTGCCAGCAGCCCAAGGGACGCCTACAATGAGCAGTTCTTC.

This clone was observed a handful of times. This rearrangement joins TRBV29-1 to TRBJ2-3; D not resolved. The CDR3 is made up of 16 amino acids. V lost 5 bases and J lost 0, with 18 bases in between. The germline V gene encodes CDR1 SQVTM and CDR2 ANQGSEA. Written as DNA, the CDR3 is TGCAGCGTTTACCTAGTGTCTGGGCTTAGCACAGATACGCAGTATTTT. This sequence encodes CSVYLVSGLSTDTQYF.

The rearrangement uses TRBV27 and TRBJ1-3; D gene unclear. CDR3 length equals 15 residues. Germline CDR1 MNHEY, CDR2 SMNVEV (reference sequence). The V and J ends lost 0 bases and 2 bases respectively, with 8 bases between them. The CDR3 spells CASSLSPRPGNTIYF. CDR3 nucleotides: TGTGCCAGCAGTTTATCTCCGCGACCTGGAAACACCATATATTTT.

Points on this clone: Mismatch with germline at one junction end may stem from a read error. V is TRBV7-9 and J is TRBJ1-2, with unresolved D. Germline V gene lookup returns CDR1 SEHNR and CDR2 FQNEAQ (reference sequence). The CDR3 totals 15 residues. The CDR3 sequence is CATSPPALANYGYTF. CDR3 sequence (DNA): TGTGCCACCAGCCCACCAGCGTTGGCTAACTATGGCTACACCTTC.

CDR3 in DNA: TGTGCCAGCTTGGGGGGAGGGAAAGCTTACAATGAGCAGTTCTTC. As protein: CASLGGGKAYNEQFF. The chain recombines TRBV2 with TRBJ2-1; 7 positions agree with TRBD2. With 8 bases clipped from V and 4 bases from J, the junction kept 11 bases outside the gene matches. CDR1 is SNHLY, CDR2 FYNNEI, per germline. The CDR3 extends over 15 amino acids. The entire variable domain, with the rest obtained from reference TRBV2 and TRBJ2-1, is as follows: EPEVTQTPSHQVTQMGQEVILRCVPISNHLYFYWYRQILGQKVEFLVSFYNNEISEKSEIFDDQFSVERPDGSNFTLKIRSTKLEDSAMYFCASLGGGKAYNEQFFGPGTRLTVL.

This chain uses TRBV6-5 with TRBJ2-7, with D possibly being TRBD1 (6 bases). This CDR3 spans 12 amino acids. V lost 9 bases to trimming and J lost 3 bases, with 12 bases between them. Per the germline V gene, CDR1 is MNHEY and CDR2 is SVGAGI. In nucleotides, the CDR3 is TGTGCCAGACCACAGGGATTCTACGAGCAGTACTTC. It translates to CARPQGFYEQYF.

The V call is TRBV5-4, the J call TRBJ2-5; TRBD1 aligns across 8 bases. The CDR3 consists of 14 residues. Germline CDR1 is SGHNT and CDR2 is YYREEE (reference sequence). J was trimmed by 5 bases and V by 4 bases; bases with no gene match: 7. The CDR3 nucleotides are TGTGCCAGCAGCCGCCCAGGGGGCGGGGAGACCCAGTACTTC. Protein sequence: CASSRPGGGETQYF.

V and J are TRBV28 and TRBJ2-1; TRBD2 might be the D (5 bases). Germline CDR1 reads MDHEN; CDR2 reads SYDVKM. CDR3 length: 15 residues. V gave up 5 bases and J gave up 2 bases, with 13 bases separating them. CDR3 sequence: CASSLSPGTYNEQFF. CDR3 DNA: TGTGCCAGCAGTCTCTCACCCGGGACCTACAATGAGCAGTTCTTC.

The sample holds a few counts of this clone. V is TRBV7-9 and J is TRBJ2-5; D gene uncertain. This CDR3 spans 17 amino acids. Germline CDR1 SEHNR, CDR2 FQNEAQ (reference sequence). The germline V and J ends were trimmed by 5 bases and 2 bases, with 21 bases remaining between them. The CDR3 region has the DNA TGTGCCAGCAGCGGCCCTTTTGGACGGACGGAGCAAGAGACCCAGTACTTC. It translates to CASSGPFGRTEQETQYF. Variable domain in full (rest from reference TRBV7-9 and TRBJ2-5): DTGVSQNPRHKITKRGQNVTFRCDPISEHNRLYWYRQTLGQGPEFLTYFQNEAQLEKSRLLSDRFSAERPKGSFSTLEIQRTEQGDSAMYLCASSGPFGRTEQETQYFGPGTRLLVL.

V usage is TRBV11-3 and J usage is TRBJ2-3, with TRBD1 as a possible D gene (6 bases). V was clipped by 5 bases and J by 0 bases, with 15 bases between them. CDR3 length: 16 amino acids. The V gene's germline CDR1 is SGHNT and CDR2 YENEEA. This CDR3 is CASSPMGATSTDTQYF. CDR3 in DNA: TGTGCCAGCAGCCCAATGGGGGCGACTAGCACAGATACGCAGTATTTT.

The rearrangement uses TRBV5-8 and TRBJ2-5; TRBD1 is a possible D gene (5 bases). CDR1 SGHTS and CDR2 YDEGEE come from the germline V gene. The CDR3 sequence is 15 residues long. V lost 1 base and J lost 5, with 15 bases in between. CDR3 amino acids: CASSLFQGAGETQYF. DNA of the CDR3: TGTGCCAGCAGCTTGTTTCAGGGCGCCGGGGAGACCCAGTACTTC.

A few counts support this clone. The chain joins TRBV5-4 to TRBJ2-1; tentatively, D is TRBD2 (5 bases). This CDR3 has 16 residues. Trimming shortened V by 1 base and J by 0 bases, and 11 bases separated the two germline ends. Germline CDR1 SGHNT, CDR2 YYREEE (reference sequence). This CDR3 reads CASSLFSASSYNEQFF. The CDR3 DNA reads TGTGCCAGCAGCTTGTTTAGCGCGAGCTCCTACAATGAGCAGTTCTTC.

In DNA, the CDR3 is TGTGCCACCAGCAGAGGGGGGTGGGACAGGGGTTCGTTAAGCAATCAGCCCCAGCATTTT. This codes for CATSRGGWDRGSLSNQPQHF. The chain is built from TRBV15 and TRBJ1-5; 10 bases match TRBD1. Germline CDR1 is LNHNV and CDR2 is YYDKDF (reference sequence). The CDR3 is made up of 20 amino acids. J gave up 1 base and V 1 base, and 13 bases lay outside the gene matches.

The chain combines TRBV9 with TRBJ2-5, with TRBD2 matching 9 bases. The germline V gene encodes CDR1 SGDLS and CDR2 YYNGEE. The CDR3 loop spans 16 amino acids. The ends lost 0 bases at V and 6 bases at J; junction bases unmatched: 9. CDR3 coding DNA: TGTGCCAGCAGCGTAGGGACTAGCGTTCTAGAAAAGACCCAGTACTTC. It encodes CASSVGTSVLEKTQYF. Full variable domain (remainder filled in from reference TRBV9 and TRBJ2-5): DSGVTQTPKHLITATGQRVTLRCSPRSGDLSVYWYQQSLDQGLQFLIQYYNGEERAKGNILERFSAQQFPDLHSELNLSSLELGDSALYFCASSVGTSVLEKTQYFGPGTRLLVL.

This clone came up a few times. The V gene is TRBV5-1, the J gene TRBJ2-4; D remains unclear. Between the trimmed V and J ends, which lost 5 bases and 0 bases, there was a span of 9 bases. CDR3 length: 14 residues. Germline CDR1 is SGHRS and CDR2 is YFSETQ. CDR3 nucleotide sequence: TGCGCCAGCAGTCGGACCGGAGCCAAAAACATTCAGTACTTC. Translating it yields CASSRTGAKNIQYF.

The J gene is TRBJ2-3, the V gene TRBV27; D ambiguous. V was pared by 5 bases and J by 0 bases, with 6 bases between. This CDR3 is built from 13 residues. Per germline, CDR1 MNHEY and CDR2 SMNVEV (reference sequence). CDR3 nucleotides: TGTGCCAGCAGTACCCCTAGCACAGATACGCAGTATTTT. This translates into CASSTPSTDTQYF.

V usage is TRBV6-6 and J usage is TRBJ2-5; 8 nucleotides agree with TRBD2. Trimming took 6 bases from V and 2 from J; bases not matched to a gene: 11. The germline V gene encodes CDR1 MNHNY and CDR2 SVGAGI (reference sequence). The CDR3 sequence is 16 residues long. The DNA for the CDR3 is TGTGCCAGCAGCCCGGGGACTAGTTCTAGGCAAGAGACCCAGTACTTC. It is translated as CASSPGTSSRQETQYF.

This chain joins TRBV7-3 and TRBJ2-5; 9 nucleotides align to TRBD1. The germline CDR1 and CDR2 sequences are SGHTA and FQGTGA. J lost 5 bases, V lost 5 bases, and 3 bases had no gene match. This CDR3 region has 13 residues. CDR3 amino acids: CASSLGQGETQYF. CDR3 in DNA: TGTGCCAGCAGCCTCGGACAGGGGGAGACCCAGTACTTC.

This rearrangement joins TRBV28 to TRBJ2-7, with TRBD2 matching over 15 bases. This CDR3 has 15 residues. V dropped 5 bases and J dropped 5; count of bases not matched to a gene: 4. The germline gives CDR1 MDHEN, CDR2 SYDVKM. The CDR3 region is CASSKGLAGGNEQYF. The CDR3 DNA sequence: TGTGCCAGCAGTAAGGGACTAGCGGGAGGAAACGAGCAGTACTTC.

The rearrangement joins TRBV9 to TRBJ2-1, with 15 bases identical to TRBD2. CDR1 and CDR2 from the germline V gene are SGDLS and YYNGEE. The junction had 8 bases not matched to a gene; V was cut back by 4 bases and J by 15 bases. The CDR3 sequence is 14 residues long. For the CDR3, the DNA is TGTGCCAGCAGCATGGGACTAGCGGGAGGCGCGGGGTTCTTC. Translating gives CASSMGLAGGAGFF.

The chain carries TRBV5-6 and TRBJ2-1; D gene uncertain. This CDR3 region has 15 residues. Germline V gene data show CDR1 as SGHDT and CDR2 as YYEEEE. Trimming took 2 bases from V and 2 from J, leaving 11 bases between them. Here the CDR3 DNA reads TGTGCCAGCAGCTTTAGGTCCAGGCCCTACAATGAGCAGTTCTTC. It specifies CASSFRSRPYNEQFF.

V gene TRBV5-1 combines with J gene TRBJ2-7; D could derive from TRBD1 or TRBD2 (5 bases each). This CDR3 region has 15 residues. With 2 bases removed from V and 2 bases from J, the gap between germline ends came to 14 bases. CDR1 is SGHRS, CDR2 YFSETQ, per germline. In DNA form, the CDR3 reads TGCGCCAGCAGCTTTAGCAGGGCGGGCCCCTACGAGCAGTACTTC. Its translation: CASSFSRAGPYEQYF.